The rows below give T cell receptor beta chains drawn from one sample of a study of Ad26.COV2.S vaccination and SARS-CoV-2 variants. Clones were read by immunoSEQ multiplex PCR, and TCRdb kept only the in-frame ones, dropping some. In the table there are about 280,000 clones, approximately 87% of which are singletons. This sample comprised peripheral blood, obtained in a trial of Ad26.COV2.S vaccine versus placebo. These TCRs come from a person between 18 and 60 years old who received the Ad26.COV2.S COVID-19 vaccine or a placebo. The CDR3 runs from the conserved cysteine through the conserved F or W. The D gene is left open where the match is weak. Clone size appears in some rows only: once, few, many, or a class for an expanded clone.

TRBV5-6	TRBD2	TRBJ2-3	NA	TGTGCCAGCAGCTTGGCTCTAGCGGGAGGAACAGATACGCAGTATTTT	CASSLALAGGTDTQYF
TRBV6-5	NA	TRBJ1-5	NA	TGTGCCAGCAGCCCGGGGCTTAATCAGCCCCAGCATTTT	CASSPGLNQPQHF
TRBV9	TRBD2	TRBJ2-1	NA	TGTGCCAGCGGACGGACTAGCGGGACCGATGAGCAGTTCTTC	CASGRTSGTDEQFF
TRBV4-3	NA	TRBJ1-4	NA	TGCGCCAGCAGCCAAGATATGGAATATAATGAAAAACTGTTTTTT	CASSQDMEYNEKLFF
TRBV30	NA	TRBJ1-2	NA	TGTGCCTGGGGTCCTTTCCCGGCAGCTGGCTACACCTTC	CAWGPFPAAGYTF
TRBV11-3	TRBD2	TRBJ2-1	NA	TGTGCCAGCAGCTCGGCTTCCAGGACTAGCGGGAGGGCAAATGAGCAGTTCTTC	CASSSASRTSGRANEQFF
TRBV18	NA	TRBJ1-3	once	TGTGCCAGCTCACCTAGAGACAGCAGCTCTGGAAACACCATATATTTT	CASSPRDSSSGNTIYF
TRBV27	NA	TRBJ2-3	NA	TGTGCCAGCAGTCCCCCCACACAGGGAGTTTGGACAGATACGCAGTATTTT	CASSPPTQGVWTDTQYF
TRBV2	TRBD2	TRBJ2-1	once	TGTGCCAGTTCCCTCTTAGCGGGGGGGACCTACAATGAGCAGTTCTTC	CASSLLAGGTYNEQFF
TRBV4-1	NA	TRBJ1-2	NA	TGCGCCAGCAGCCCCATGACGGCTAACTATGGCTACACCTTC	CASSPMTANYGYTF
TRBV2	TRBD1	TRBJ2-1	NA	TGTGCCAGCACTTCGGGACAGTACAATGAGCAGTTCTTC	CASTSGQYNEQFF
TRBV27	NA	TRBJ2-4	NA	TGTGCCAGCCTCGATTGGAACCAAAACATTCAGTACTTC	CASLDWNQNIQYF
TRBV27	NA	TRBJ1-1	NA	TGTGCCAGCAGTTTAATTGGAGCCCGTGAAGCTTTCTTT	CASSLIGAREAFF
TRBV6-6	NA	TRBJ1-2	NA	TGTGCCAGCAGTTCGGACAGACAGCTGGGCTACACCTTC	CASSSDRQLGYTF
TRBV12-3/TRBV12-4	NA	TRBJ2-3	once	TGTGCCAGCAGTCCGACGGGGGCAGATACGCAGTATTTT	CASSPTGADTQYF
TRBV7-2	TRBD1	TRBJ2-3	NA	TGTGCCAGCAGCTTAAGGCAGGGGGCAGATACGCAGTATTTT	CASSLRQGADTQYF
TRBV10-3	NA	TRBJ1-1	NA	TGTGCCATCAGTGTCAACCGGGGAGGGAACACTGAAGCTTTCTTT	CAISVNRGGNTEAFF
TRBV12-3/TRBV12-4	NA	TRBJ1-5	NA	TGTGCCAGCAGTTTTGAGCCAGATCAGCCCCAGCATTTT	CASSFEPDQPQHF
TRBV13	NA	TRBJ1-2	NA	TGTGCCAGCAGCAGCGCGCATTTTACCGCGGTGGATGGCTACACCTTC	CASSSAHFTAVDGYTF
TRBV4-2	NA	TRBJ2-4	NA	TGTGCCAGCAGCCTGGAGGGACTTGACATTCAGTACTTC	CASSLEGLDIQYF
TRBV5-8	NA	TRBJ1-1	NA	TGTGCCAGCAGCACTCCAGGGTATGAGGACACTGAAGCTTTCTTT	CASSTPGYEDTEAFF
TRBV15	TRBD1	TRBJ2-7	NA	TGTGCCACCAGCACTTCCGGGACAGGGGGCTCCTACGAGCAGTACTTC	CATSTSGTGGSYEQYF
TRBV6-5	NA	TRBJ2-2	few	TGTGCCATCACAGGGTTTAACACCGGGGAGCTGTTTTTT	CAITGFNTGELFF
TRBV5-4	NA	TRBJ2-5	NA	TGTGCCAGCCGATATAGCGGAGGAGAGACCCAGTACTTC	CASRYSGGETQYF
TRBV3-1/TRBV3-2	NA	TRBJ1-1	NA	TGTGCCAGCAGCCTCCGAATGAACACTGAAGCTTTCTTT	CASSLRMNTEAFF
TRBV7-9	TRBD2	TRBJ2-7	NA	TGTGCCATCGCAGAAAGAAAAGCGGGAGGCCTATACTACGAGCAGTACTTC	CAIAERKAGGLYYEQYF
TRBV18	TRBD1	TRBJ2-1	NA	TGTGCCAGCTCAAAAGGACAGGGCTCCTACAATGAGCAGTTCTTC	CASSKGQGSYNEQFF
TRBV6-5	TRBD1	TRBJ1-1	NA	TGTGCCAGCAGTCCCCAGGGGGCTAACACTGAAGCTTTCTTT	CASSPQGANTEAFF
TRBV5-1	NA	TRBJ2-5	NA	TGCGCCAGCAGCTTGGGGTTGACAAGGGAAGGAGAGACCCAGTACTTC	CASSLGLTREGETQYF
TRBV5-1	NA	TRBJ2-1	NA	TGCGCCAGCAGCTTGGGGGACTTTCGCGGTGAGCAGTTCTTC	CASSLGDFRGEQFF
TRBV30	NA	TRBJ1-5	once	TGTGCCTGGAGTGTACGGGCGGCGCAGCCCCAGCATTTT	CAWSVRAAQPQHF
TRBV10-3	TRBD1	TRBJ1-1	NA	TGTGCCATCAGTGAGTCCTTGGGACAGGGTTCAATGAACACTGAAGCTTTCTTT	CAISESLGQGSMNTEAFF
TRBV5-1	TRBD1	TRBJ1-4	NA	TGCGCCAGCAGCGGGACAGGGAATGAAAAACTGTTTTTT	CASSGTGNEKLFF
TRBV5-1	TRBD1	TRBJ1-6	NA	TGCGCCAGCACCCGGGACAGGGTCTCGAATTCACCCCTCCACTTT	CASTRDRVSNSPLHF
TRBV11-1	NA	TRBJ1-1	NA	TGTGCCAGCAGCTACAGGGTAACTGAAGCTTTCTTT	CASSYRVTEAFF
TRBV2	NA	TRBJ1-6	NA	TGTGCCAGCAGTGTAGGTCAGGGTTCGCCCCTCCACTTT	CASSVGQGSPLHF
TRBV7-9	NA	TRBJ1-1	NA	TGTGCCAGCAGCACCACGGGACGTACGAACACTGAAGCTTTCTTT	CASSTTGRTNTEAFF
TRBV5-1	NA	TRBJ2-1	NA	TGCGCCAACAGGGGAGGGAACTACAATGAGCAGTTCTTC	CANRGGNYNEQFF
TRBV24-1	TRBD2	TRBJ2-7	NA	TGTGCCACCAGTGATTACAGAGGGACTAGCGGGATAGCTATGGGCTCCTACGAGCAGTACTTC	CATSDYRGTSGIAMGSYEQYF
TRBV6-2/TRBV6-3	NA	TRBJ2-7	NA	TGTGCCAGCAGCTCCGGAGGGACGGTACTCCTGGAGCAGTACTTC	CASSSGGTVLLEQYF
TRBV19	TRBD2	TRBJ2-3	NA	TGTGCCAGTAGTCAACCGCTAGCGGGAGGGTTAGATACGCAGTATTTT	CASSQPLAGGLDTQYF
TRBV5-1	NA	TRBJ1-2	NA	TGCGCCAGCAGACACCAGACAGGATACAACTATGGCTACACCTTC	CASRHQTGYNYGYTF
TRBV6-2/TRBV6-3	NA	TRBJ1-6	few	TGTGCCAGCAGCGAGCCGGATTCACCCCTCCACTTT	CASSEPDSPLHF
TRBV5-1	TRBD1	TRBJ1-1	NA	TGCGCCAGCAGCTTGGAAGGGACAGTGGCTTTCTTT	CASSLEGTVAFF
TRBV19	NA	TRBJ1-1	NA	TGTGCCAGTAGTTTCCGGGTGGGGACTGAAGCTTTCTTT	CASSFRVGTEAFF
TRBV2	NA	TRBJ2-7	NA	TGTGCCAGCAGTGATTGGGGGAGAGCCCCCTTAAACTCCTACGAGCAGTACTTC	CASSDWGRAPLNSYEQYF
TRBV13	NA	TRBJ2-4	NA	TGTGCCAGCAGCTTTCTAGATTATGCGGCCAAAAACATTCAGTACTTC	CASSFLDYAAKNIQYF
TRBV21-1	NA	TRBJ2-3	NA	TGTGCCAGCAGGACGGACGACCGGCGCACAGATACGCAGTATTTT	CASRTDDRRTDTQYF
TRBV4-1	NA	TRBJ1-5	few	TGCGCCAGCAGCCAAAACAGGGTGAGCAATCAGCCCCAGCATTTT	CASSQNRVSNQPQHF
TRBV19	TRBD1	TRBJ2-3	NA	TGTGCCAGTAGGACAGGGATTTGGGCAACAGATACGCAGTATTTT	CASRTGIWATDTQYF
TRBV29-1	NA	TRBJ1-3	NA	TGCAGCGTTGAAGATCCTAGGGGGATCGGAAACACCATATATTTT	CSVEDPRGIGNTIYF